This T cell receptor beta chain is drawn from a study of CD8 T cells in ankylosing spondylitis. Trimming stripped 4 bases from V and 2 bases from J, with 11 bases between. The germline CDR1 and CDR2 sequences are SGHRS and YFSETQ. This CDR3 contains 14 residues. MiXCR, applied by TCRdb to the 5' RACE reads, yields one record per CDR3 protein. The sample lists about 270,000 distinct CDR3 sequences, 32% seen once, with about 4.2% in the top ten. The sample taken for sequencing was blood, either unsorted or a sorted T cell fraction (not recorded which). The sequence came from a male donor with ankylosing spondylitis or in good health (not recorded which). The rearrangement uses TRBV5-1 and TRBJ2-3, with unresolved D. CDR3 sequence (DNA): TGCGCCAGCAGCCCACTCGAGATCACAGATACGCAGTATTTT. It yields the protein CASSPLEITDTQYF.